This T cell receptor (beta chain) was identified during a study of blood T cell repertoires in COVID-19. Study-wide background: Among Cohort 3 donors, those recovered had two negative PCRs, clearance, or symptom resolution.

This clone was seen a few times. One junction end disagrees with the germline gene, perhaps due to a read error. Here immunoSEQ multiplex PCR was the method, and the copy in TCRdb shows in-frame clones only, minus some. The profile shows about 210,000 clones, about nine tenths of them singletons. The TCR sequence derives from a man aged 25 to 45 in a cohort exposed to, infected with or recovered from COVID-19 (not recorded which). The sequenced sample was PBMCs or T cells enriched from blood (not recorded which).

CDR3 sequence: CATRREDLGGEKLFF. CDR3 DNA sequence: TGTGCCACCAGGAGAGAGGACCTGGGGGGTGAAAAACTGTTTTTT. This chain uses TRBV15 with TRBJ1-4; tentative D call: TRBD1 (5 bases). From germline, CDR1 is LNHNV and CDR2 YYDKDF (reference sequence). The CDR3 spans 15 residues.